A single sample is the source of the 20 T cell receptor beta chains below, sequenced in a study of T cell repertoires in cytomegalovirus infection. TCRdb re-analysed the reads in MiXCR, keeping a single row per CDR3 protein. The sample holds a few hundred thousand distinct CDR3 sequences, roughly 13% seen once. Sequencing input: PBMCs. These TCRs come from a human donor in good health (CMV status not recorded). Some clones in this sample may be carry-over from other donors' samples.

This clonotype was picked up a small number of times. The chain uses TRBV6-4 and TRBJ2-3; weak D call: TRBD1 (5 bases). Deletions cut 3 bases from V and 2 bases from J, with 6 bases between. There are 13 residues in the CDR3. Germline V gene lookup returns CDR1 MRHNA and CDR2 SNTAGT. The CDR3 here is CASSEQDTDTQYF. In DNA form, the CDR3 reads TGTGCCAGCAGTGAACAGGACACAGATACGCAGTATTTT.

This clonotype was detected many times. The V gene is TRBV7-8, the J gene TRBJ1-5; unclear D gene. The CDR3 totals 15 residues. Germline values: CDR1 SGHVS, CDR2 FQNEAQ. Trimming removed 3 bases at V and 5 bases at J, with 14 bases between. This CDR3 reads CASSFSMGWDQPQHF. CDR3 coding DNA: TGTGCCAGCAGCTTCAGTATGGGATGGGATCAGCCCCAGCATTTT.

Only a few counts were recorded for this clonotype. The missing conserved phenylalanine or tryptophan at the end of this CDR3 makes a read error likely. It is unclear where the CDR3 begins or ends on the DNA, so no DNA is shown, and the CDR3 is as TCRdb lists it. The chain has TRBV6-2 or TRBV6-3 and TRBJ1-2; the table names TRBD1, a call not compared with the DNA. A total of 13 residues make up the CDR3, ends included. The V gene's germline CDR1 is MNHEY and CDR2 SVGEGT. CDR3 residues: CASSDSQGAHSDV.

This clonotype was picked up a small number of times. The chain carries TRBV19 and TRBJ2-1; 12 bases are shared with TRBD2. This CDR3 has 16 amino acids. Trimming removed 6 bases from V and 1 base from J; junction bases left unmatched: 4. In germline, CDR1 is LNHDA, CDR2 SQIVND (reference sequence). The CDR3 sequence is CASRLAGGNSYNEQFF. CDR3 DNA: TGTGCCAGTAGGCTAGCGGGGGGGAATTCCTACAATGAGCAGTTCTTC. The full variable domain, its missing parts supplied by reference TRBV19 and TRBJ2-1, is DGGITQSPKYLFRKEGQNVTLSCEQNLNHDAMYWYRQDPGQGLRLIYYSQIVNDFQKGDIAEGYSVSREKKESFPLTVTSAQKNPTAFYLCASRLAGGNSYNEQFFGPGTRLTVL.

This clonotype was counted a few times. The chain has TRBV28 and TRBJ2-1, with 9 bases identical to TRBD1. Trimming took 2 bases from V and 7 from J; bases not matched to a gene: 6. CDR3 length: 15 residues. Germline-derived CDR1 and CDR2 are MDHEN and SYDVKM. The CDR3 DNA follows: TGTGCCAGCAGTTTAGTACAGGGGGCGCGAAATGAGCAGTTCTTC. Amino acids: CASSLVQGARNEQFF.

This clonotype came up many times. The rearrangement uses TRBV19 and TRBJ1-5, with D tentatively TRBD1 (6 bases). V lost 7 bases to trimming and J lost 2 bases, with 9 bases between them. This CDR3 spans 13 amino acids. Germline V gene lookup returns CDR1 LNHDA and CDR2 SQIVND (reference sequence). CDR3 region: CASMAGGNQPQHF. CDR3 coding DNA: TGTGCCAGTATGGCAGGGGGCAATCAGCCCCAGCATTTT.

The rearrangement uses TRBV20-1 and TRBJ2-1, with 7 bases fitting TRBD2. V shed 5 bases, J shed 2 bases, and the junction held 6 bases outside the gene matches. Germline V gene lookup returns CDR1 DFQATT and CDR2 SNEGSKA (reference sequence). The CDR3 loop spans 14 amino acids. The CDR3 is CSADRDYPYNEQFF. The CDR3 nucleotides are TGCAGTGCTGACCGGGACTACCCCTACAATGAGCAGTTCTTC.

Comments on this clonotype: An end of the junction differs from the germline gene, which may be a read error. The chain combines TRBV14 with TRBJ2-1; D is tentatively TRBD1 or TRBD2 (5 bases each). The CDR3 has 14 residues. Germline V lookup: CDR1 SGHDN, CDR2 FVKESK. CDR3 DNA sequence: TGTGCCAACAGCCATCGGGACCACTACAATGAGCAGTTCTTC. The encoded protein is CANSHRDHYNEQFF.

The chain links TRBV5-1 to TRBJ1-1; unclear D gene. Germline V lookup: CDR1 SGHRS, CDR2 YFSETQ. V lost 2 bases and J 1 base, leaving 9 bases between the germline ends. The CDR3 loop spans 14 amino acids. CDR3 DNA sequence: TGCGCCAGCAGCTTCCGACACGAGAACACTGAAGCTTTCTTT. This encodes CASSFRHENTEAFF.

This clonotype was detected many times. The chain employs TRBV11-2 and TRBJ2-7; the D gene is possibly TRBD2 (5 bases). Trimming shortened V by 3 bases and J by 3 bases, and 9 bases separated the two germline ends. The V gene's germline CDR1 is SGHAT and CDR2 FQNNGV. This CDR3 has 13 amino acids. CDR3 DNA sequence: TGTGCCAGCAGCTTCGGACTCTACTACGAGCAGTACTTC. This translates into CASSFGLYYEQYF.

This clonotype appeared a few times. The CDR3 loop reads CASSTRDINQPQHF. In DNA, the CDR3 is TGTGCCAGTAGTACCCGGGACATTAATCAGCCCCAGCATTTT. The rearrangement uses TRBV19 and TRBJ1-5; perhaps TRBD1 as D (6 bases). This CDR3 contains 14 residues. Germline-derived CDR1 and CDR2 are LNHDA and SQIVND (reference sequence). Trimming removed 4 bases at V and 4 bases at J, with 11 bases between.

This clonotype was seen more than once but under ten times. The rearrangement uses TRBV3-1 and TRBJ2-1; D gene unclear. Germline lookup yields CDR1 LGHDT and CDR2 YNNKEL (reference sequence). CDR3 size: 12 residues. With 1 base removed from V and 3 bases from J, the gap between germline ends came to 1 base. CDR3 protein: CASSQGYNEQFF. The CDR3 bases are TGTGCCAGCAGCCAAGGCTACAATGAGCAGTTCTTC.

CDR3 region: CASNHLGTEQFF. CDR3 coding DNA: TGTGCCAGCAACCATCTCGGCACGGAGCAGTTCTTC. The chain couples TRBV2 to TRBJ2-1, with D unclear. Looked up from germline, CDR1 is SNHLY and CDR2 is FYNNEI. The CDR3 is 12 residues long. V was shortened by 7 bases and J by 10 bases, with 14 bases between the two germline ends.

The gene calls are TRBV12-3 or TRBV12-4 and TRBJ1-2; D remains ambiguous. The CDR3 totals 12 residues. Trimming pared 4 bases from V and 7 bases from J, leaving 10 bases between. Here the CDR3 reads CASSYDRTGYTF. The CDR3 nucleotides are TGTGCCAGCAGTTACGATAGAACTGGCTACACCTTC.

This clonotype turned up a few times. This sequence joins TRBV11-1 and TRBJ1-2; D is undetermined. Trimming removed 4 bases at V and 5 bases at J, with 14 bases between. This CDR3 contains 14 residues. From germline, CDR1 is SGHAT and CDR2 FQDESV (reference sequence). The CDR3 region has the DNA TGTGCCAGCAGCTATCAGACGGACTCATATGGCTACACCTTC. Its protein is CASSYQTDSYGYTF.

A few counts support this clonotype. This chain connects TRBV7-6 to TRBJ2-7; D unresolved. Germline loops: CDR1 SGHVS, CDR2 FNYEAQ. The CDR3 runs to 14 residues. V was shortened by 5 bases and J by 1 base, with 12 bases between the two germline ends. The CDR3 bases are TGTGCCAGCAGCCTTCGGCACGGTTCCTACGAGCAGTACTTC. It translates to CASSLRHGSYEQYF.

This clonotype was counted a few times. The chain employs TRBV11-3 and TRBJ2-1; TRBD2 matches at 13 bases. The CDR3 runs to 16 residues. CDR1 and CDR2 from the germline V gene are SGHNT and YENEEA. V lost 3 bases and J lost 6; bases outside the gene matches: 5. CDR3 coding DNA: TGTGCCAGCAGCTTGCGCACTAGCGGGGGGGCCAATGAGCAGTTCTTC. This sequence encodes CASSLRTSGGANEQFF. Complete variable domain (other parts from reference TRBV11-3 and TRBJ2-1): EAGVVQSPRYKIIEKKQPVAFWCNPISGHNTLYWYLQNLGQGPELLIRYENEEAVDDSQLPKDRFSAERLKGVDSTLKIQPAELGDSAVYLCASSLRTSGGANEQFFGPGTRLTVL.

There are many counts of this clonotype. The chain carries TRBV4-1 and TRBJ2-5; D gene unclear. This CDR3 is 14 amino acids long. The germline CDR1 and CDR2 sequences are MGHRA and YSYEKL. Between the trimmed V and J ends, which lost 4 bases and 1 base, there was a span of 10 bases. The CDR3 DNA reads as TGCGCCAGCAGCCTTGTACCGATCCAAGAGACCCAGTACTTC. It translates to CASSLVPIQETQYF.

This clonotype has more than one count but fewer than ten. The chain links TRBV7-9 to TRBJ2-3, with 10 bases identical to TRBD2. J lost 4 bases, V lost 5 bases, and 9 bases had no gene match. The CDR3 extends over 16 amino acids. Germline CDR1 is SEHNR and CDR2 is FQNEAQ (reference sequence). The CDR3 loop reads CASSPSSGRRSDTQYF. CDR3 coding DNA: TGTGCCAGCAGCCCTTCTAGCGGGAGAAGGTCAGATACGCAGTATTTT.

This clonotype has a count of ten or more. This rearrangement joins TRBV6-6 to TRBJ2-7, with TRBD1 matching 7 bases. Losses at the gene ends were 2 bases for V and 7 bases for J; bases not matched to a gene: 5. Germline V CDR1 and CDR2: MNHNY, SVGAGI (reference sequence). There are 13 residues in the CDR3. DNA for the CDR3: TGTGCCAGCAGTTACATACCGGGACAGGAGCAGTACTTC. Protein product: CASSYIPGQEQYF.